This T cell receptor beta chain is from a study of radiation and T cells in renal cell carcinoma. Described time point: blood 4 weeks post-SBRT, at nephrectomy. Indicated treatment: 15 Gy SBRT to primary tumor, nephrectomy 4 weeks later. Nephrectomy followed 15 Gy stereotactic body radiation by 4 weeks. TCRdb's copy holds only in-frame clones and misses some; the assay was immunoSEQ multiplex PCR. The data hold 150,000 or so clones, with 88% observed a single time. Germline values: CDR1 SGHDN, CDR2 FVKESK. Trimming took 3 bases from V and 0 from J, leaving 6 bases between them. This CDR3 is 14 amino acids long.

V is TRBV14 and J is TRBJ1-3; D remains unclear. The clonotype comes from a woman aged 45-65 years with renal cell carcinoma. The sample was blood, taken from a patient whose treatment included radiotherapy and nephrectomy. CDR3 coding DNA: TGTGCCAGCAGCCAGGGCCTCTCTGGAAACACCATATATTTT. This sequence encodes CASSQGLSGNTIYF.